This entry features one T cell receptor beta chain sequence. The antigen it recognizes is unknown. Within one base of it there is no much larger clone, and no base qualities were kept. CDR1 KGHDR and CDR2 SFDVKD were looked up in the germline V gene. The CDR3 covers 20 residues, taking in both the cysteine and the phenylalanine. Kept here is only the CDR3 DNA, which spans 60 bases and is read in frame from base 1. Relative to germline, V is missing 5 bases and J is missing 0 bases, with 12 bases of the junction outside any gene match. This sample was taken from a study of blood T cell repertoires in COVID-19 (dated by TCRdb to the early 2020s). A note on the overall study: The collaborator samples originated in the United States, Italy and Spain and spanned the acute and convalescent phases of COVID-19. The prospective study material was composed of cDNA or gDNA derived from T cells, B-cell-depleted T cells, or PBMCs. The repertoires were released in a freely available public database intended as a resource for research on the immune response to SARS-CoV-2. The dataset comprised deeply sampled blood TCRbeta repertoires from subjects exposed to, actively infected with, or recovered from COVID-19. Where HLA class I and class II types were available, the types were taken from metadata supplied by the sample provider, not from assay-based typing. Nearly every sample came with metadata listing a de-identified subject ID, COVID-19 status, age in years and sex. Samples were obtained from the ongoing ImmuneRACE study (first 160 participants) and from about 1,300 subjects provided by 6 global collaborators. General findings and caveats noted by the study authors: The quantity of clinical and demographic metadata differed by source and by participant and was supplied without curation.

TCRbeta CDR3 regions were amplified from genomic DNA using the immunoSEQ Assay, a bias-controlled multiplex PCR. Under the source paper's analysis protocol: The number of nucleated cells in each sample was estimated by amplification of reference gene primers within the assay. To quantify the absolute abundance of each unique TCRbeta CDR3 rearrangement, sequence reads were collapsed and filtered. For each sample, productive Simpson clonality was calculated by taking the square root of Simpson's diversity index across productive rearrangements. What TCRdb holds here is the immuneACCESS table cut down to in-frame rearrangements. Part of the clones is not present; checked against another copy, under half of the missing clones reflect an unresolved V gene, and the others are unexplained. V and J calls and clone size are copied from that table; D and trimming were computed from the DNA. The sample table records under 85,000 clones; around four fifths of these occur just once. The ten most abundant clones make up around 5% of the sample.

The collaborating institutions used their own protocols to collect whole blood in K2EDTA tubes. For TCRbeta analysis, collaborator samples were shipped as frozen whole blood, as isolated PBMCs, or as DNA extracted from either sample type. This TCR was recovered from a middle-aged man with active COVID-19. Sequencing used peripheral blood. The V and J genes are TRBV24-1 and TRBJ2-1; 13 junctional bases match TRBD2. The DNA sequence reads TGTGCCACCAGTGGTGGAACTAGCGGGAGGGCCGGGAGCTCCTACAATGAGCAGTTCTTC. It encodes CATSGGTSGRAGSSYNEQFF.